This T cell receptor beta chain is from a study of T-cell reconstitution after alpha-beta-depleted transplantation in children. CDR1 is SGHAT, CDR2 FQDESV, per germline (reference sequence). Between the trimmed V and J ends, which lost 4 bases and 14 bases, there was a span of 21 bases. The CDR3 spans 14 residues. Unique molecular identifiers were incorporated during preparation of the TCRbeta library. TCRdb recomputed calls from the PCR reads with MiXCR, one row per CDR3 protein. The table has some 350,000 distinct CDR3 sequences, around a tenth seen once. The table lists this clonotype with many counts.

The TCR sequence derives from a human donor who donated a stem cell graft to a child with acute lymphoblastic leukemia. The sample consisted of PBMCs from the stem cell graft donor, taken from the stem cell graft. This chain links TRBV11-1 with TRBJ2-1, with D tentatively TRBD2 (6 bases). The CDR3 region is CASSSTRGGAPKFF. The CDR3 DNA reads TGTGCCAGCAGCTCGACCCGCGGCGGGGCCCCTAAGTTCTTC. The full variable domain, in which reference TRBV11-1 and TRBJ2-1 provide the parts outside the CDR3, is EAEVAQSPRYKITEKSQAVAFWCDPISGHATLYWYRQILGQGPELLVQFQDESVVDDSQLPKDRFSAERLKGVDSTLKIQPAELGDSAMYLCASSSTRGGAPKFFGPGTRLTVL.